The 28 T cell receptor beta chains in this list originate from one sample, sequenced in a study of blood T cell repertoires in COVID-19. Produced via immunoSEQ multiplex PCR; TCRdb's table is partial and in-frame only. Here the sample spans about 430,000 clones, approximately 90% being singletons. Sequencing was carried out using PBMCs or T cells enriched from blood (not recorded which). Receptors originate from a woman aged 18 to 35 who had been exposed to COVID-19.

V usage is TRBV27 and J usage is TRBJ2-5, with a weak D call TRBD1 (8 bases). The V end was cut by 7 bases, the J end by 4 bases, with 19 bases between. CDR3 length: 15 residues. From germline, CDR1 is MNHEY and CDR2 SMNVEV (reference sequence). The CDR3 here is CASTVTGGGGETQYF. The CDR3 DNA reads TGTGCCAGCACCGTTACAGGGGGGGGAGGAGAGACCCAGTACTTC.

The chain has TRBV27 and TRBJ1-6, with 7 bases that match TRBD1. In germline, CDR1 is MNHEY, CDR2 SMNVEV (reference sequence). This CDR3 comprises 16 residues. Unmatched junction bases numbered 7, after V lost 6 bases and J lost 2 bases. DNA for the CDR3: TGTGCCAGCAGCCGTTCTGACAGGGCCTATAATTCACCCCTCCACTTT. Its protein is CASSRSDRAYNSPLHF.

This sequence joins TRBV5-1 and TRBJ2-2, with D possibly being TRBD1 (5 bases). CDR3 length: 15 residues. V was cut by 2 bases and J by 1 base, with 9 bases left in between. Germline CDR1 and CDR2: SGHRS and YFSETQ. CDR3 in DNA: TGCGCCAGCAGCTTCACAGGCGTGAACACCGGGGAGCTGTTTTTT. This codes for CASSFTGVNTGELFF. Together with reference TRBV5-1 and TRBJ2-2, the CDR3 gives the full variable domain: KAGVTQTPRYLIKTRGQQVTLSCSPISGHRSVSWYQQTPGQGLQFLFEYFSETQRNKGNFPGRFSGRQFSNSRSEMNVSTLELGDSALYLCASSFTGVNTGELFFGEGSRLTVL.

The chain carries TRBV5-1 and TRBJ2-5; TRBD2 agrees at 7 bases. Losses at the gene ends were 2 bases for V and 4 bases for J; bases not matched to a gene: 5. This CDR3 has 14 amino acids. Germline V gene sequence: CDR1 SGHRS, CDR2 YFSETQ. The CDR3 protein is CASSFLADGETQYF. CDR3 in DNA: TGCGCCAGCAGCTTCCTAGCGGATGGAGAGACCCAGTACTTC.

This clone came up once. V is TRBV19 and J is TRBJ1-6; possible D gene TRBD1, 5 bases. CDR1 and CDR2 from the germline V gene are LNHDA and SQIVND (reference sequence). This CDR3 region has 15 residues. Trimming took 5 bases from V and 7 from J, leaving 15 bases between them. This chain's CDR3 is CASSPSGTNNSPLHF. The CDR3, as DNA: TGTGCCAGTAGTCCTTCCGGGACTAACAATTCACCCCTCCACTTT. Supplemented by reference TRBV19 and TRBJ1-6, the full variable domain reads DGGITQSPKYLFRKEGQNVTLSCEQNLNHDAMYWYRQDPGQGLRLIYYSQIVNDFQKGDIAEGYSVSREKKESFPLTVTSAQKNPTAFYLCASSPSGTNNSPLHFGNGTRLTVT.

The chain is built from TRBV4-1 and TRBJ2-7, with 9 bases lining up with TRBD1. The J segment lost 0 bases and the V segment lost 4 bases, leaving 4 bases of the junction unmatched. There are 15 residues in the CDR3. CDR1 MGHRA and CDR2 YSYEKL come from the germline V gene. CDR3 sequence (DNA): TGCGCCAGCAGCCGGGGACAGGGACGCTCCTACGAGCAGTACTTC. This codes for CASSRGQGRSYEQYF.

The V call is TRBV29-1, the J call TRBJ1-1; 10 nucleotides line up with TRBD1. In germline, CDR1 is SQVTM, CDR2 ANQGSEA. The CDR3 is made up of 15 amino acids. The V and J ends lost 7 bases and 1 base, in that order; junction bases with no gene match: 9. The CDR3: CSAKTGTGANTEAFF. CDR3 sequence (DNA): TGCAGCGCAAAAACTGGGACAGGGGCGAACACTGAAGCTTTCTTT.

The J gene is TRBJ1-1, the V gene TRBV9; 7 nucleotides align to TRBD1. J lost 4 bases, V lost 2 bases, and 2 bases had no gene match. Germline CDR1 SGDLS, CDR2 YYNGEE. This CDR3 region has 13 residues. The CDR3 loop reads CASSVGTATEAFF. In DNA, the CDR3 is TGTGCCAGCAGCGTCGGGACAGCCACTGAAGCTTTCTTT.

This rearrangement joins TRBV5-4 to TRBJ1-1; D gene unclear. The germline gives CDR1 SGHNT, CDR2 YYREEE (reference sequence). Trimming took 4 bases from V and 0 from J, leaving 7 bases between them. The CDR3 is 13 amino acids. This chain's CDR3 is CASSVTLNTEAFF. As DNA, the CDR3 is TGTGCCAGCAGCGTGACATTGAACACTGAAGCTTTCTTT.

The chain has TRBV10-3 and TRBJ2-5; TRBD2 matches at 13 bases. The CDR3 covers 15 residues. CDR1 is ENHRY and CDR2 is SYGVKD in the germline V gene. J lost 4 bases, V lost 8 bases, and 7 bases had no gene match. CDR3: CAIGRTSGSGETQYF. Written as DNA, the CDR3 is TGTGCCATCGGACGGACTAGCGGGAGCGGAGAGACCCAGTACTTC.

The rearrangement joins TRBV24-1 to TRBJ2-3; D may be TRBD1 (6 bases). Trimming shortened V by 5 bases and J by 2 bases, and 13 bases separated the two germline ends. This CDR3 contains 15 residues. CDR1 and CDR2 from the germline V gene are KGHDR and SFDVKD. The chain's CDR3 is CATSGQDSATDTQYF. The DNA of the CDR3 is TGTGCCACCAGTGGACAGGACAGTGCCACAGATACGCAGTATTTT.

V gene TRBV4-3 combines with J gene TRBJ2-7; 9 bases map to TRBD2. V trimming: 0 bases; J trimming: 6 bases; junction bases outside the gene matches: 9. CDR1 is LGHNA and CDR2 is YSLEER in the germline V gene. CDR3 size: 16 residues. CDR3 amino acids: CASSQELAGGPFEQYF. The CDR3 DNA is TGCGCCAGCAGCCAAGAACTGGCGGGGGGGCCCTTCGAGCAGTACTTC.

This chain links TRBV19 with TRBJ2-7; no reliable D call. Germline CDR1 and CDR2: LNHDA and SQIVND (reference sequence). V was clipped by 5 bases and J by 5 bases, with 13 bases between them. The CDR3 totals 13 residues. CDR3 amino acids: CASSLSLIDEQYF. CDR3 nucleotide sequence: TGTGCCAGTAGTCTCTCGCTAATTGACGAGCAGTACTTC.

The chain carries TRBV9 and TRBJ1-1; unclear D gene. The CDR3 is made up of 15 amino acids. Germline CDR1 SGDLS, CDR2 YYNGEE. Between the trimmed V and J ends, which lost 4 bases and 8 bases, there was a span of 21 bases. This chain's CDR3 is CASSPPGLTRSEAFF. For the CDR3, the DNA is TGTGCCAGCAGCCCACCTGGGCTCACGCGATCAGAAGCTTTCTTT.

This chain links TRBV28 with TRBJ2-1; D not resolved. V was cut by 6 bases and J by 0 bases, with 9 bases left in between. CDR1 and CDR2 from the germline V gene are MDHEN and SYDVKM. The CDR3 extends over 14 amino acids. In DNA form, the CDR3 reads TGTGCCAGCAGCATATACAGCTCCTACAATGAGCAGTTCTTC. This translates into CASSIYSSYNEQFF. Full variable domain (missing parts from reference TRBV28 and TRBJ2-1): DVKVTQSSRYLVKRTGEKVFLECVQDMDHENMFWYRQDPGLGLRLIYFSYDVKMKEKGDIPEGYSVSREKKERFSLILESASTNQTSMYLCASSIYSSYNEQFFGPGTRLTVL.

This clone was counted between two and nine times. This rearrangement joins TRBV2 to TRBJ1-2, with 9 nucleotides matching TRBD1. The ends lost 4 bases at V and 3 bases at J; junction bases unmatched: 6. This CDR3 is built from 15 residues. Germline values: CDR1 SNHLY, CDR2 FYNNEI. CDR3 bases: TGTGCCAGCAGTGGTGCTACAGGGGGCGACTATGGCTACACCTTC. As protein: CASSGATGGDYGYTF.

This chain joins TRBV28 and TRBJ1-1; 7 bases are a match to TRBD1. The germline CDR1 and CDR2 sequences are MDHEN and SYDVKM. Germline trimming cut 4 bases from V and 4 bases from J; bases unmatched to any gene: 15. CDR3 size: 17 residues. The CDR3 protein is CASSSVGTADWGTEAFF. CDR3 DNA: TGTGCCAGCAGTTCTGTAGGGACAGCCGATTGGGGCACTGAAGCTTTCTTT.

The CDR3 DNA reads as TGTGCCAGCAATAAATTGAACACTGAAGCTTTCTTT. Amino acid sequence: CASNKLNTEAFF. The chain recombines TRBV12-3 or TRBV12-4 with TRBJ1-1; D remains unclear. V shed 7 bases and J shed 0 bases, with 6 bases lying between them. The CDR3 has 12 residues.

The genes are TRBV5-1 and TRBJ2-1, with 10 bases aligning to TRBD2. The germline V gene encodes CDR1 SGHRS and CDR2 YFSETQ. This CDR3 contains 13 residues. J gave up 16 bases and V 7 bases, and 14 bases lay outside the gene matches. The CDR3 loop is CASQLAGVDRCFF. The CDR3 DNA is TGCGCCAGCCAGCTAGCGGGAGTTGACCGGTGTTTCTTC. Using reference TRBV5-1 and TRBJ2-1 for the parts outside the CDR3, the full variable domain is KAGVTQTPRYLIKTRGQQVTLSCSPISGHRSVSWYQQTPGQGLQFLFEYFSETQRNKGNFPGRFSGRQFSNSRSEMNVSTLELGDSALYLCASQLAGVDRCFFGPGTRLTVL.

The chain is built from TRBV7-8 and TRBJ1-1, with 7 bases matching TRBD1. V lost 4 bases, J lost 0 bases, and 20 bases stayed unmatched. Germline V gene sequence: CDR1 SGHVS, CDR2 FQNEAQ. This CDR3 region has 20 residues. This CDR3 is CASSSYKTIDRDKVNTEAFF. CDR3 nucleotides: TGTGCCAGCAGCTCCTATAAGACTATAGACAGGGATAAAGTGAACACTGAAGCTTTCTTT.

J is TRBJ1-1 and V is TRBV27; D might be TRBD1 (5 bases). Trimming cost V 3 bases and J 4 bases, with 21 bases left between them. CDR1 MNHEY and CDR2 SMNVEV come from the germline V gene (reference sequence). This CDR3 region has 17 residues. CDR3 protein: CASSFSLRGGWTTEAFF. Here the CDR3 DNA reads TGTGCCAGCAGTTTTTCCCTTCGGGGGGGATGGACCACTGAAGCTTTCTTT.

V gene TRBV28 combines with J gene TRBJ2-7; 7 positions agree with TRBD1. V shed 10 bases and J 9 bases; nucleotides not matched to a gene: 18. CDR3 length: 14 residues. CDR1 MDHEN and CDR2 SYDVKM come from the germline V gene. The CDR3 is CATKAGTEKTGQYF. The CDR3 nucleotides are TGTGCCACCAAAGCCGGGACAGAGAAGACAGGGCAGTACTTC.

V gene TRBV18 combines with J gene TRBJ2-7; possibly TRBD1 for D (5 bases). CDR1 is KGHSH and CDR2 is LQKENI in the germline V gene. CDR3 length equals 14 residues. Trimming stripped 2 bases from V and 4 bases from J, with 12 bases between. The CDR3 loop is CASSPGSREYEQYF. The CDR3 DNA sequence: TGTGCCAGCTCACCAGGGTCCAGGGAATACGAGCAGTACTTC.

The chain recombines TRBV7-2 with TRBJ1-4; TRBD1 is a possible D gene (6 bases). Trimming left V 5 bases short and J 8 bases short, with 15 bases between. The length of the CDR3 is 14 residues. The germline gives CDR1 SGHTA, CDR2 FQGNSA. CDR3 in amino acids: CASSPYREGEKLFF. CDR3 nucleotides: TGTGCCAGCAGCCCATACAGGGAAGGAGAAAAACTGTTTTTT.

The J gene is TRBJ2-3, the V gene TRBV27; no reliable D call. This CDR3 comprises 15 residues. The germline V gene encodes CDR1 MNHEY and CDR2 SMNVEV (reference sequence). The V gene lost 3 bases and the J gene lost 0 bases, with 10 bases spanning the gap. CDR3 coding DNA: TGTGCCAGCAGTTTCCAGGCCTCCAGCACAGATACGCAGTATTTT. As protein: CASSFQASSTDTQYF.

This sequence joins TRBV28 and TRBJ1-6; D is unclear. Germline V gene data show CDR1 as MDHEN and CDR2 as SYDVKM. The germline V and J ends were trimmed by 7 bases and 7 bases, with 14 bases remaining between them. The CDR3 loop spans 14 amino acids. CDR3 in amino acids: CASKSATVNSPLHF. The CDR3 DNA follows: TGTGCCAGCAAAAGTGCTACTGTAAATTCACCCCTCCACTTT.

The gene calls are TRBV9 and TRBJ2-7; 10 nucleotides match TRBD2. Per germline, CDR1 SGDLS and CDR2 YYNGEE. CDR3 size: 15 residues. Unmatched junction bases numbered 13, after V lost 4 bases and J lost 9 bases. CDR3 DNA: TGTGCCAGCAGCTCAGACGGTAGCGGGGGGTCCGGGCAGTACTTC. Protein: CASSSDGSGGSGQYF.

The chain is built from TRBV19 and TRBJ2-2, with D possibly matching TRBD1 (5 bases). Between the trimmed V and J ends, which lost 9 bases and 4 bases, there was a span of 12 bases. The CDR3 runs 13 residues. CDR1 is LNHDA, CDR2 SQIVND, per germline (reference sequence). CDR3 residues: CASHPQGTGELFF. CDR3 in DNA: TGTGCCAGCCACCCCCAGGGCACCGGGGAGCTGTTTTTT.